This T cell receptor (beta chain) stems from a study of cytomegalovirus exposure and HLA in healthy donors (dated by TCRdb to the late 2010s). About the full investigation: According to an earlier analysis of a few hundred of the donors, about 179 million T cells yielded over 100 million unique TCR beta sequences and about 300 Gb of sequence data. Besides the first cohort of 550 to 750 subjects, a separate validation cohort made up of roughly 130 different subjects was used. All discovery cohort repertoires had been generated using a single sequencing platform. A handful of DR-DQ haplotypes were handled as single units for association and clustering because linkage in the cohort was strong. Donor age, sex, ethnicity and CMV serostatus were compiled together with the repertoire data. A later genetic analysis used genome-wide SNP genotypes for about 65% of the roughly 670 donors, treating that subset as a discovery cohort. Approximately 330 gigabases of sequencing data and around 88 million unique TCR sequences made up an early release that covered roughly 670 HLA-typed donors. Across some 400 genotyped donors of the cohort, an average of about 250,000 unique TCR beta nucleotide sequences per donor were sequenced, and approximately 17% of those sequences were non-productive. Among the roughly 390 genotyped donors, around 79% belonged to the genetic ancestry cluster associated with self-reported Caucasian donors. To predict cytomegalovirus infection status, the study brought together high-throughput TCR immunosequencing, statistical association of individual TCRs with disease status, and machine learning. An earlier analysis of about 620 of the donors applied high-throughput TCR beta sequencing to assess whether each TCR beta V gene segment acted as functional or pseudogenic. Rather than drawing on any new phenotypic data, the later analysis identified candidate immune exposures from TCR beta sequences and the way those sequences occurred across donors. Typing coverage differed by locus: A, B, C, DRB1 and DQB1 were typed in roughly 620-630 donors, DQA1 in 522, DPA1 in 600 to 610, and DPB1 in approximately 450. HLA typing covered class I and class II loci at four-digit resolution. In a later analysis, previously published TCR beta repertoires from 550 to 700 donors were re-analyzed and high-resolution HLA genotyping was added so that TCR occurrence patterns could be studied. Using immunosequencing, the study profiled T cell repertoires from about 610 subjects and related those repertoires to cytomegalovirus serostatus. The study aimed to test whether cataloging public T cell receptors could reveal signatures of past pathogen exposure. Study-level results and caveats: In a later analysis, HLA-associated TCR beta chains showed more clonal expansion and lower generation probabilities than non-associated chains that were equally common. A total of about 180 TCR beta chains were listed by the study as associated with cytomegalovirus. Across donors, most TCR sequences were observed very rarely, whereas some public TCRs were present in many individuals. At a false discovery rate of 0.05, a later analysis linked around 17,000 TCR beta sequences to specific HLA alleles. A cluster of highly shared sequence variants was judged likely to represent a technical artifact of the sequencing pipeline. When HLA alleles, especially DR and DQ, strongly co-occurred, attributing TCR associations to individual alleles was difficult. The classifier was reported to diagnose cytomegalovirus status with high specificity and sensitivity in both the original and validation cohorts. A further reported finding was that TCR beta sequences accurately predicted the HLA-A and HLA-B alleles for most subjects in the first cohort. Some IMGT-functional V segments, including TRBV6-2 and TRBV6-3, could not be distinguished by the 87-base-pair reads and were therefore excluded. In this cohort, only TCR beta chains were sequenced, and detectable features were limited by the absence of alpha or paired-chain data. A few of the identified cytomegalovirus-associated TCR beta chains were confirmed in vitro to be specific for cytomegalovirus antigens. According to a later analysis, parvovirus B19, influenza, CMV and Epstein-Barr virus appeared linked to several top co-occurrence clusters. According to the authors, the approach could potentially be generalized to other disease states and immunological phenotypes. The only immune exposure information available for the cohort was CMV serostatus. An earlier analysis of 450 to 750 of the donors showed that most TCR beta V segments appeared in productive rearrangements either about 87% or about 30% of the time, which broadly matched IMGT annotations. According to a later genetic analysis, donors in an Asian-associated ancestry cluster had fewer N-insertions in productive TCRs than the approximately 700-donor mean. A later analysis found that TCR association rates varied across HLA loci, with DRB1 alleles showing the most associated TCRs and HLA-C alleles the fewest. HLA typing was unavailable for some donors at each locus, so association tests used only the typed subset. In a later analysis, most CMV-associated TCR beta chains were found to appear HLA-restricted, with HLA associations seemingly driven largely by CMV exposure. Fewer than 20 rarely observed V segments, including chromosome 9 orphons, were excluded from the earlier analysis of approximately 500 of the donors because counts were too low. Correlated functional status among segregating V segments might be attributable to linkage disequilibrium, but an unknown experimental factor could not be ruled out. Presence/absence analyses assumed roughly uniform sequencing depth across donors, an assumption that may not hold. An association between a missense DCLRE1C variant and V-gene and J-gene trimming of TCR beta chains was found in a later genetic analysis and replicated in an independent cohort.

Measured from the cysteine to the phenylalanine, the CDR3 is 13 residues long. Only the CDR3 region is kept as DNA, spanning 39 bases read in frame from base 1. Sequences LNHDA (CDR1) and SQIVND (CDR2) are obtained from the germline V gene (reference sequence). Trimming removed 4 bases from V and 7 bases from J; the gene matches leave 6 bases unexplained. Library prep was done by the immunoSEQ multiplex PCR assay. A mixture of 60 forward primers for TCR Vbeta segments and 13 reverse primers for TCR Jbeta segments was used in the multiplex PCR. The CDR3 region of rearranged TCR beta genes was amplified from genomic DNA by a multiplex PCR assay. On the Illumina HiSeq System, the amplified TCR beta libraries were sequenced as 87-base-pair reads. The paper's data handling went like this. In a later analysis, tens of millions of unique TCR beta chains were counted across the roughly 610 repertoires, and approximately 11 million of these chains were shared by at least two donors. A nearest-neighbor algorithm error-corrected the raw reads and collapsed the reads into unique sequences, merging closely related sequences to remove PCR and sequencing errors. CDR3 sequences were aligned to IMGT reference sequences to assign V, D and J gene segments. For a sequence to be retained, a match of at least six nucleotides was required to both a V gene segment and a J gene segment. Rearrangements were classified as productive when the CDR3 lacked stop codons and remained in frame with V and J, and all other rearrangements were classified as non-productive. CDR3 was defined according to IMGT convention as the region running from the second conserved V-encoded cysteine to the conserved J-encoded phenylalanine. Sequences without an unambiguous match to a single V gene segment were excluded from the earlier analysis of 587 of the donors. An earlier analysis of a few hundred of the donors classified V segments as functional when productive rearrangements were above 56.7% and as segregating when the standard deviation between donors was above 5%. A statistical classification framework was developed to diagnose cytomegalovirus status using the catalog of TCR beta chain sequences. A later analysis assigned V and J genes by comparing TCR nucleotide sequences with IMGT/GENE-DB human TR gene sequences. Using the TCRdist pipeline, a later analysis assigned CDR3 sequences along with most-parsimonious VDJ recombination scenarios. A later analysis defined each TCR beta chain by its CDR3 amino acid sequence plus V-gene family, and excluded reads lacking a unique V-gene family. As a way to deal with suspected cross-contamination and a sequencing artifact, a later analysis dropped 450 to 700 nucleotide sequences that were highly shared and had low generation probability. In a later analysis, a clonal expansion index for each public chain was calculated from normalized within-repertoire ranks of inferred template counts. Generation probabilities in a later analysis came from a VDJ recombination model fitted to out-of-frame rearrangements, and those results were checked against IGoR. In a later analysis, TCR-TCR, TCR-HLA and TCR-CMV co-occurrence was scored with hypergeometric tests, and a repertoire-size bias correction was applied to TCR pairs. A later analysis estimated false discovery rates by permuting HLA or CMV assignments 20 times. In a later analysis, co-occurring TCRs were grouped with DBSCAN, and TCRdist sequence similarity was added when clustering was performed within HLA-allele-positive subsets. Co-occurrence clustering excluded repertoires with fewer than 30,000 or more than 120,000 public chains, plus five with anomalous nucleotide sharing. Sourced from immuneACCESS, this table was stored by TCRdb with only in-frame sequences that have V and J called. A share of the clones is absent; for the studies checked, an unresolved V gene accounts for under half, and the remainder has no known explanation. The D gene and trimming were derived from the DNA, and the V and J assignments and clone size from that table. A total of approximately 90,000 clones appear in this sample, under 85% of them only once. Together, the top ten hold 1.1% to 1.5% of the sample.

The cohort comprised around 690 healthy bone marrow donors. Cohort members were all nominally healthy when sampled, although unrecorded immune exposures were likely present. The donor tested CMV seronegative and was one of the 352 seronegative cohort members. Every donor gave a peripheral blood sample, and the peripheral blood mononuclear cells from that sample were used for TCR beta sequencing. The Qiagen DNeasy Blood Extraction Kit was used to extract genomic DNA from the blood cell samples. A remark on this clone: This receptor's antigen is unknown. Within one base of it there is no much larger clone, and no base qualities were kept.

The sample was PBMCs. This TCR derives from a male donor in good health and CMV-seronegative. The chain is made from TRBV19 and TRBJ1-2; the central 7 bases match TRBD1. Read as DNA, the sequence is TGTGCCAGTAGTAGGGACAGAAGCCGTGGCTACACCTTC. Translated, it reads CASSRDRSRGYTF.